This T cell receptor beta chain was recorded in a study of early T cells in non-severe SARS-CoV-2 infection. Overall study context: From unsorted whole blood, bulk RNA was sequenced, and the chains remained unpaired.

In its sample, this clonotype was seen many times. Its antigen is undetermined. Attachment of unique molecular identifiers was made to individual cDNA molecules. TCRdb fed the 5' RACE reads into MiXCR, producing one record per CDR3 protein. The sample holds 75,000 to 80,000 distinct CDR3 sequences, around 15% seen once. Points from the study as a whole: VDJdb-based matching was biased toward anti-spike CD8 responses and missed private and CD4 specificities.

The CDR3 runs to 14 residues. Trimming removed 1 base at V and 1 base at J, with 8 bases between. Germline CDR1 reads GTSNPN; CDR2 reads SVGIG (reference sequence). Input material: whole blood. The chain couples TRBV30 to TRBJ1-5; unclear D gene. The sequence derives from an adult who was a healthcare worker with PCR-confirmed SARS-CoV-2 infection or an uninfected control (not recorded which). This CDR3 reads CAWSGGISNQPQHF. Here the CDR3 DNA reads TGTGCCTGGAGTGGGGGAATAAGCAATCAGCCCCAGCATTTT.